The rows below give T cell receptor beta chains drawn from one sample of a study of response to subunit inactivated influenza vaccine. TCRdb reprocessed the RT-PCR reads via MiXCR and lists one record per CDR3 protein. The profile shows 530,000 or so distinct CDR3 sequences, approximately 14% of them singletons. This specimen consisted of PBMCs from blood, obtained roughly 13 days after vaccination. Receptors originate from a man aged 45 to 65 who received an inactivated influenza vaccine. The CDR3 runs from the conserved cysteine through the conserved F or W. Each record gives: clone size, CDR3 length, D gene, J gene, V gene, CDR3 DNA, CDR3 protein. The D gene is left open where the match is weak. The size of a clone is reported for some rows only, either as once, few or many, or as a class for expanded clones.

clone size: few; CDR3 length: 16; D gene: NA; J gene: TRBJ2-1; V gene: TRBV5-4; CDR3 DNA: TGTGCCAGCAGCTCCTTCAGGGGTCGGGGGCACAATGAGCAGTTCTTC; CDR3 protein: CASSSFRGRGHNEQFF
clone size: few; CDR3 length: 12; D gene: NA; J gene: TRBJ1-2; V gene: TRBV5-1; CDR3 DNA: TGCGCCAGCAATGGGGGAGACTATGGCTACACCTTC; CDR3 protein: CASNGGDYGYTF
clone size: many; CDR3 length: 16; D gene: TRBD2; J gene: TRBJ2-1; V gene: TRBV7-2; CDR3 DNA: TGTGCCAGCAGCTTCTCCGGGACTAGCGGAATCAATGAGCAGTTCTTC; CDR3 protein: CASSFSGTSGINEQFF
clone size: many; CDR3 length: 14; D gene: TRBD2; J gene: TRBJ2-7; V gene: TRBV6-2/TRBV6-3; CDR3 DNA: TGTGCCAGCAACTTACGTCGGGGGGCCTACGAGCAGTACTTC; CDR3 protein: CASNLRRGAYEQYF
clone size: NA; CDR3 length: 16; D gene: TRBD2; J gene: TRBJ2-7; V gene: TRBV3-1; CDR3 DNA: TGTGCCAGCAGCGAGACCTGGAGCGGGGGGCCGTACGAGCAGTACTTC; CDR3 protein: CASSETWSGGPYEQYF
clone size: few; CDR3 length: 15; D gene: TRBD2; J gene: TRBJ2-3; V gene: TRBV7-9; CDR3 DNA: TGTGCCAGCAGCCCAGAGGCTAGCGGGACAGATACGCAGTATTTT; CDR3 protein: CASSPEASGTDTQYF
clone size: many; CDR3 length: 15; D gene: NA; J gene: TRBJ2-7; V gene: TRBV4-3; CDR3 DNA: TGCGCCAGCAGCCAGGCCCCGGGCCCAACCTACGAGCAGTACTTC; CDR3 protein: CASSQAPGPTYEQYF
clone size: many; CDR3 length: 13; D gene: NA; J gene: TRBJ1-2; V gene: TRBV12-3/TRBV12-4; CDR3 DNA: TGTGCCTCTCGGGACCCTCCCGAGGGTGGCTACACCTTC; CDR3 protein: CASRDPPEGGYTF
clone size: NA; CDR3 length: 14; D gene: TRBD1; J gene: TRBJ1-2; V gene: TRBV15; CDR3 DNA: TGTGCCACCAGCAGAGCAGGGGGGAACTATGGCTACACCTTC; CDR3 protein: CATSRAGGNYGYTF
clone size: few; CDR3 length: 17; D gene: NA; J gene: TRBJ2-7; V gene: TRBV21-1; CDR3 DNA: TGTGCCAGCAGCAGACGACCTCCGGGACCTAGCTCCTACGAGCAGTACTTC; CDR3 protein: CASSRRPPGPSSYEQYF
clone size: few; CDR3 length: 16; D gene: NA; J gene: TRBJ2-2; V gene: TRBV11-2; CDR3 DNA: TGTGCCAGCAGCTTAGGTTGGACAGACAACACCGGGGAGCTGTTTTTT; CDR3 protein: CASSLGWTDNTGELFF
clone size: NA; CDR3 length: 15; D gene: TRBD1; J gene: TRBJ2-7; V gene: TRBV2; CDR3 DNA: TGTGCCAGCAGTCAATTACCTAGACAGGGGCAAGAGCAGTACTTC; CDR3 protein: CASSQLPRQGQEQYF
clone size: many; CDR3 length: 12; D gene: NA; J gene: TRBJ2-7; V gene: TRBV12-3/TRBV12-4; CDR3 DNA: TGTGCCAGCAGTTTAATCTCAAGGGAGCAGTACTTC; CDR3 protein: CASSLISREQYF
clone size: many; CDR3 length: 14; D gene: NA; J gene: TRBJ1-1; V gene: TRBV28; CDR3 DNA: TGTGCCAGCAGTCCTCAACAGATGAACACTGAAGCTTTCTTT; CDR3 protein: CASSPQQMNTEAFF
clone size: NA; CDR3 length: 14; D gene: NA; J gene: TRBJ2-3; V gene: TRBV5-1; CDR3 DNA: TGCGCCAGCAGCCCAGGGAGCAACACAGATACGCAGTATTTT; CDR3 protein: CASSPGSNTDTQYF
clone size: NA; CDR3 length: 14; D gene: NA; J gene: TRBJ2-2; V gene: TRBV10-3; CDR3 DNA: TGTGCCATCAGTGAGTCGTTCGATACCGGGGAGCTGTTTTTT; CDR3 protein: CAISESFDTGELFF
clone size: NA; CDR3 length: 15; D gene: TRBD2; J gene: TRBJ2-5; V gene: TRBV28; CDR3 DNA: TGTGCCAGTACTGAGCGGGAGGATAACCAAGAGACCCAGTACTTC; CDR3 protein: CASTEREDNQETQYF
clone size: NA; CDR3 length: 14; D gene: TRBD1; J gene: TRBJ1-2; V gene: TRBV12-3/TRBV12-4; CDR3 DNA: TGTGCCAGCAGTTCTCGGACAGGGGACTATGGCTACACCTTC; CDR3 protein: CASSSRTGDYGYTF
clone size: NA; CDR3 length: 15; D gene: NA; J gene: TRBJ1-6; V gene: TRBV7-2; CDR3 DNA: TGTGCCAGCAGCCTCCGACAGGCGAGTAATTCACCCCTCCACTTT; CDR3 protein: CASSLRQASNSPLHF
clone size: NA; CDR3 length: 13; D gene: NA; J gene: TRBJ1-1; V gene: TRBV4-1; CDR3 DNA: TGCGCCAGCAGCCACACAGCTAACACTGAAGCTTTCTTT; CDR3 protein: CASSHTANTEAFF
clone size: many; CDR3 length: 14; D gene: TRBD1; J gene: TRBJ2-5; V gene: TRBV11-2; CDR3 DNA: TGTGCCAGCAGCCACGGACAGGGGATTGAGACCCAGTACTTC; CDR3 protein: CASSHGQGIETQYF
clone size: NA; CDR3 length: 15; D gene: NA; J gene: TRBJ2-6; V gene: TRBV20-1; CDR3 DNA: TGCAGTGCTAGAATGGGGAGCTCTGGGGCCAACGTCCTGACTTTC; CDR3 protein: CSARMGSSGANVLTF
clone size: NA; CDR3 length: 15; D gene: TRBD1; J gene: TRBJ2-3; V gene: TRBV24-1; CDR3 DNA: TGTGCCACCAGTGGCTGGACAGGGGGGACAGATACGCAGTATTTT; CDR3 protein: CATSGWTGGTDTQYF
clone size: many; CDR3 length: 14; D gene: NA; J gene: TRBJ1-2; V gene: TRBV2; CDR3 DNA: TGTGCCACGCAGTCAGGGAGGCCTAACTATGGCTACACCTTC; CDR3 protein: CATQSGRPNYGYTF